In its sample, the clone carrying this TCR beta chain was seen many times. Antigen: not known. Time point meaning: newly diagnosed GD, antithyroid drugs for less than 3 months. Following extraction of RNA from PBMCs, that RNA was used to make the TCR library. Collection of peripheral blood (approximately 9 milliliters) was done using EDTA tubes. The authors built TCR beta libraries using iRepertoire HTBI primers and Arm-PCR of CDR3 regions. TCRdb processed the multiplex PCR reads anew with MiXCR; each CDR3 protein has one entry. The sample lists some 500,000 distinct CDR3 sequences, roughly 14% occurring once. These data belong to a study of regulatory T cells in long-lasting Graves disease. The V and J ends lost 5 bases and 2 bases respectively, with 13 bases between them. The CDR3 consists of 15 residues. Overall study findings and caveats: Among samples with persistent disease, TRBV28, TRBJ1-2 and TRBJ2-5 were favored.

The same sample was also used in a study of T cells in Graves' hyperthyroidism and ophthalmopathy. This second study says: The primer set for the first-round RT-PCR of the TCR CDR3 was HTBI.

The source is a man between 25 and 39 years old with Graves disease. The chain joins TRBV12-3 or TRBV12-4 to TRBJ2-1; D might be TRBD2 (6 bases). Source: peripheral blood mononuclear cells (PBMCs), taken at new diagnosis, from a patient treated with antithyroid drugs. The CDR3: CASSPRERTYNEQFF. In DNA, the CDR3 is TGTGCCAGCAGTCCCCGGGAGAGGACCTACAATGAGCAGTTCTTC.